This T cell receptor beta chain is drawn from a study of T cells in Graves' hyperthyroidism and ophthalmopathy. Ophthalmopathy patients had moderate-to-severe active disease, CAS ≥3, NOSPECS ≥4, and disease duration under 3 months. The diagnostic basis comprised clinical symptoms, serum thyroxine and TRAb, thyroid ultrasound and orbital computed tomography. What was amplified from RNA transcripts were TCR beta CDR3 regions. Researchers ran a first-round RT-PCR on the TCR CDR3 using the HTBI primer set. TCRdb used MiXCR to reprocess the multiplex PCR reads, holding one entry per CDR3 protein. The table shows 500,000 to 750,000 distinct CDR3 sequences, with around 14% occurring only once. Study-level results: The model forecast ophthalmopathy, anticipating it by a median roughly 6.5 months before onset. Using 13 V-J features, a model discriminated ophthalmopathy from stable hyperthyroidism.

The sample holds many counts of this clonotype. Antigen specificity is unknown. The receptor's source is a woman aged 18-29 years with Graves' ophthalmopathy. The sequencing sample was made of blood.

The CDR3 DNA sequence: TGTGCCAGCAGCTTAGCGAGTATAACCTACGAGCAGTACTTC. Protein product: CASSLASITYEQYF. The chain uses TRBV7-2 and TRBJ2-7; D remains unclear. The ends were cut back, 0 bases at V and 2 bases at J, with 8 bases in the middle. Germline V gene lookup returns CDR1 SGHTA and CDR2 FQGNSA. CDR3 length: 14 residues.